Each of the 27 T cell receptor beta chains below was sequenced from the same sample in a study of T-cell memory formation after mild COVID-19. TCRdb reprocessed the 5' RACE reads with MiXCR, giving one entry per CDR3 protein. Of more than 45,000 distinct CDR3 sequences listed, over 9% were seen once; the top ten hold approximately 12%. The material sequenced was PBMCs or a T cell subset sorted from them (not recorded which). These receptors were taken from an adult woman who had mild COVID-19 (a few samples of this study predate the infection). Cell type and time point are not known.

This clonotype appeared many times. This sequence joins TRBV7-2 and TRBJ2-2; D possibly corresponds to TRBD2 (5 bases). V shed 0 bases and J shed 2 bases, with 10 bases lying between them. Germline V gene data show CDR1 as SGHTA and CDR2 as FQGNSA. The CDR3 has 16 residues. The CDR3 region is CASSLALLANTGELFF. CDR3 bases: TGTGCCAGCAGCTTAGCCCTCCTAGCAAACACCGGGGAGCTGTTTTTT.

V usage is TRBV12-3 or TRBV12-4 and J usage is TRBJ2-3; D unresolved. Trimming pared 3 bases from V and 0 bases from J, leaving 7 bases between. This CDR3 spans 14 amino acids. The CDR3 is CASSFRWSTDTQYF. Written as DNA, the CDR3 is TGTGCCAGCAGTTTCAGGTGGAGCACAGATACGCAGTATTTT.

The rearrangement joins TRBV29-1 to TRBJ2-7; 9 bases align to TRBD1. The germline V gene has CDR1 SQVTM and CDR2 ANQGSEA. Trimming took 4 bases from V and 4 from J; bases not matched to a gene: 2. The CDR3 is made up of 12 amino acids. The CDR3 loop is CSVGGQGYEQYF. CDR3 DNA sequence: TGCAGCGTTGGAGGACAGGGGTACGAGCAGTACTTC.

The chain links TRBV18 to TRBJ2-7; D is unresolved. Germline CDR1 and CDR2: KGHSH and LQKENI. The V end was cut by 6 bases, the J end by 6 bases, with 18 bases between. This CDR3 comprises 14 residues. The CDR3 reads CASSPRAGSLEQYF. CDR3 bases: TGTGCCAGCTCCCCTCGGGCCGGCTCTCTCGAGCAGTACTTC.

In this sample, this clonotype turned up a few times. The chain has TRBV4-2 and TRBJ2-1, with 11 bases aligning to TRBD1. J lost 8 bases, V lost 0 bases, and 6 bases had no gene match. Germline CDR1 LGHNA, CDR2 YNFKEQ. The CDR3 is made up of 16 amino acids. CDR3: CASSQDVGTGGHEQFF. CDR3 coding DNA: TGTGCCAGCAGCCAAGATGTAGGGACAGGGGGGCATGAGCAGTTCTTC.

There are many counts of this clonotype. The V and J genes are TRBV3-1 and TRBJ2-2; TRBD2 matches at 8 bases. The CDR3 covers 14 residues. In germline, CDR1 is LGHDT, CDR2 YNNKEL (reference sequence). The junction had 3 bases not matched to a gene; V was cut back by 7 bases and J by 2 bases. CDR3 protein: CASKSGSNTGELFF. The CDR3 coding sequence is TGTGCCAGCAAAAGCGGGAGTAACACCGGGGAGCTGTTTTTT.

This clonotype was counted at least ten times. V usage is TRBV4-3 and J usage is TRBJ2-1, with TRBD2 matching over 11 bases. V shed 0 bases and J 6 bases; nucleotides not matched to a gene: 7. Germline lookup yields CDR1 LGHNA and CDR2 YSLEER. The CDR3 is made up of 17 amino acids. The CDR3 region has the DNA TGCGCCAGCAGCCAAGACCTTACTAGCGGGAGTACCAATGAGCAGTTCTTC. It translates to CASSQDLTSGSTNEQFF.

This clonotype was seen a handful of times. This chain uses TRBV12-3 or TRBV12-4 with TRBJ1-6; unclear D gene. V lost 7 bases to trimming and J lost 8 bases, with 18 bases between them. CDR3 length: 15 residues. The CDR3: CASTPVGIWHSPLHF. In nucleotides, the CDR3 is TGTGCCAGCACCCCCGTTGGAATTTGGCATTCACCCCTCCACTTT.

This clonotype showed up just a few times. The chain carries TRBV6-5 and TRBJ1-1; D gene unclear. V was shortened by 6 bases and J by 7 bases, with 21 bases between the two germline ends. The CDR3 runs 15 residues. The germline gives CDR1 MNHEY, CDR2 SVGAGI. The CDR3 bases are TGTGCCAGCAGGCTCCTGTACGGACGAACAAATGAAGCTTTCTTT. It specifies CASRLLYGRTNEAFF.

CDR3 in DNA: TGTGCCAGCAGCTTAGGGACAGGCACTGGGGCCAACGTCCTGACTTTC. It codes for CASSLGTGTGANVLTF. V gene TRBV5-5 combines with J gene TRBJ2-6; 8 nucleotides align to TRBD1. Germline V CDR1 and CDR2: SGHKS, YYEKEE (reference sequence). Trimming removed 2 bases from V and 2 bases from J; junction bases left unmatched: 3. The CDR3 contains 16 residues.

The chain combines TRBV4-2 with TRBJ2-7; 12 nucleotides agree with TRBD2. The CDR3 contains 18 residues. CDR1 LGHNA and CDR2 YNFKEQ come from the germline V gene. V lost 1 base, J lost 6 bases, and 13 bases stayed unmatched. The chain's CDR3 is CASSQAGLAGHLSSEQYF. As DNA, the CDR3 is TGTGCCAGCAGCCAAGCCGGACTAGCGGGACATCTTTCTAGCGAGCAGTACTTC.

This clonotype was observed at least ten times. This chain links TRBV5-1 with TRBJ1-5, with TRBD1 as a possible D gene (6 bases). This CDR3 contains 15 residues. Looked up from germline, CDR1 is SGHRS and CDR2 is YFSETQ. V lost 4 bases to trimming and J lost 7 bases, with 18 bases between them. The CDR3 reads CASSPDGTIGQPQHF. In DNA, the CDR3 is TGCGCCAGCAGCCCCGATGGGACAATCGGACAGCCCCAGCATTTT.

The table lists this clonotype with a few counts. The chain has TRBV5-1 and TRBJ2-7; TRBD2 matches 10 bases. The CDR3 totals 15 residues. Per germline, CDR1 SGHRS and CDR2 YFSETQ. V trimming: 4 bases; J trimming: 3 bases; junction bases outside the gene matches: 7. The CDR3 bases are TGCGCCAGCAGCAGTGGAGCGGGAGGGGTCTACGAGCAGTACTTC. It specifies CASSSGAGGVYEQYF. Variable domain in full (rest from reference TRBV5-1 and TRBJ2-7): KAGVTQTPRYLIKTRGQQVTLSCSPISGHRSVSWYQQTPGQGLQFLFEYFSETQRNKGNFPGRFSGRQFSNSRSEMNVSTLELGDSALYLCASSSGAGGVYEQYFGPGTRLTVT.

This clonotype appeared many times. The chain employs TRBV6-4 and TRBJ2-3; D remains ambiguous. The CDR3 contains 15 residues. V shed 3 bases and J shed 8 bases, with 18 bases lying between them. The germline CDR1 and CDR2 sequences are MRHNA and SNTAGT. CDR3 coding DNA: TGTGCCAGCAGTGAAGGGTCAGGTGGACGCGGTACGCAGTATTTT. It encodes CASSEGSGGRGTQYF.

This clonotype was seen repeatedly, ten times or more. The rearrangement uses TRBV30 and TRBJ2-1; D gene ambiguous. Per germline, CDR1 GTSNPN and CDR2 SVGIG (reference sequence). The CDR3 is 11 amino acids. Here the CDR3 DNA reads TGTGCGTTTAAAGATAACCATGAGCAGTTCTTC. It encodes CAFKDNHEQFF.

This clonotype appeared many times. The J gene is TRBJ1-5, the V gene TRBV24-1; D call uncertain. Trimming removed 2 bases from V and 0 bases from J, with 16 bases in between. Germline V lookup: CDR1 KGHDR, CDR2 SFDVKD. The CDR3 has 18 amino acids. The CDR3 region has the DNA TGTGCCACCAGTGATTCTCCTTCGCGGAGTAATAGCAATCAGCCCCAGCATTTT. Residues: CATSDSPSRSNSNQPQHF.

This clonotype was seen a few times. The chain uses TRBV29-1 and TRBJ1-2, with no clear D. The germline V gene encodes CDR1 SQVTM and CDR2 ANQGSEA. V was pared by 4 bases and J by 3 bases, with 6 bases between. The CDR3 is 11 amino acids. The chain's CDR3 is CSVGFHYGYTF. CDR3 in DNA: TGCAGCGTTGGATTTCACTATGGCTACACCTTC.

In this sample, this clonotype turned up many times. The J gene is TRBJ2-5, the V gene TRBV6-2 or TRBV6-3; D possibly uses TRBD1 or TRBD2 (5 bases each). This CDR3 contains 13 residues. V dropped 10 bases and J dropped 3 bases, with 15 bases sitting between them. Germline CDR1 reads MNHEY; CDR2 reads SVGEGT. Here the CDR3 DNA reads TGTGCCACCGGGGTGAAGACAGAAGAGACCCAGTACTTC. Amino acids: CATGVKTEETQYF.

The V gene is TRBV7-2, the J gene TRBJ2-5; D gene uncertain. Germline assignment: CDR1 SGHTA and CDR2 FQGNSA. This CDR3 is built from 12 residues. Trimming left V 1 base short and J 4 bases short, with 4 bases between. CDR3 DNA: TGTGCCAGCAGCTTAGTTTTAGAGACCCAGTACTTC. This translates into CASSLVLETQYF.

The genes are TRBV7-8 and TRBJ1-2, with TRBD1 matching 7 bases. V shed 3 bases and J 3 bases; nucleotides not matched to a gene: 10. The V gene's germline CDR1 is SGHVS and CDR2 FQNEAQ. The CDR3 contains 16 residues. CDR3: CASSFLHRGGDYGYTF. CDR3 DNA sequence: TGTGCCAGCAGCTTCCTACACAGGGGTGGGGACTATGGCTACACCTTC.

This clonotype was recorded many times. The gene calls are TRBV5-1 and TRBJ1-2, with 9 positions matching TRBD1. The CDR3 contains 13 residues. The V gene's germline CDR1 is SGHRS and CDR2 YFSETQ. The trim removed 3 bases at V and 10 bases at J, leaving 7 bases unmatched. The CDR3 is CASSYFGTGNYTF. CDR3 bases: TGCGCCAGCAGCTACTTCGGGACAGGGAACTACACCTTC.

This sequence joins TRBV2 and TRBJ2-1; D remains ambiguous. V lost 3 bases, J lost 2 bases, and 14 bases lay in between. Germline values: CDR1 SNHLY, CDR2 FYNNEI. The CDR3 runs to 16 residues. This chain's CDR3 is CASSDLSVDTYNEQFF. The CDR3 nucleotides are TGTGCCAGCAGTGATTTGTCAGTGGATACCTACAATGAGCAGTTCTTC.

This clonotype was counted at least ten times. This sequence joins TRBV20-1 and TRBJ1-1; no firm D call. CDR1 and CDR2 (germline): DFQATT, SNEGSKA (reference sequence). CDR3 size: 15 residues. Trimming shortened V by 0 bases and J by 1 base, and 12 bases separated the two germline ends. The CDR3 DNA sequence: TGCAGTGCTAGAGATCCGCGGCAGCCGAACACTGAAGCTTTCTTT. Translated: CSARDPRQPNTEAFF.

The chain joins TRBV7-2 to TRBJ2-6, with D possibly called TRBD1 or TRBD2 (6 bases each). V was trimmed by 5 bases and J by 2 bases, leaving 16 bases between them. This CDR3 comprises 17 residues. Germline V lookup: CDR1 SGHTA, CDR2 FQGNSA. The DNA of the CDR3 is TGTGCCAGCAGCCGACAAGGGGGGCTCACTGGGGCCAACGTCCTGACTTTC. Translation: CASSRQGGLTGANVLTF.

This clonotype was recorded a few times. The genes are TRBV12-3 or TRBV12-4 and TRBJ2-7, with TRBD2 as a possible D gene (5 bases). The germline V and J ends were trimmed by 3 bases and 2 bases, with 11 bases remaining between them. The CDR3 contains 14 residues. The CDR3 nucleotides are TGTGCCAGCAGTTTTCTGGGCGGGCCCTACGAGCAGTACTTC. Residues: CASSFLGGPYEQYF.

This clonotype was detected many times. This chain uses TRBV4-2 with TRBJ1-5; TRBD1 aligns across 7 bases. After removal of 4 bases from V and 7 bases from J, the junction contained 13 bases not matched to a gene. The CDR3 contains 16 residues. Germline V lookup: CDR1 LGHNA, CDR2 YNFKEQ. This chain's CDR3 is CASSLLFTGVQQPQHF. The CDR3 region has the DNA TGTGCCAGCAGCCTTCTTTTTACAGGGGTTCAGCAGCCCCAGCATTTT.

This clonotype has ten or more counts. The rearrangement uses TRBV20-1 and TRBJ2-4; 7 bases map to TRBD1. The trim removed 3 bases at V and 8 bases at J, leaving 13 bases unmatched. CDR3 size: 15 residues. The germline V gene encodes CDR1 DFQATT and CDR2 SNEGSKA (reference sequence). The CDR3 protein is CSASTLGPQGDIQYF. The CDR3 region has the DNA TGCAGTGCTAGCACCCTGGGACCCCAGGGGGACATTCAGTACTTC.